Shown below are 14 T cell receptor beta chains from a single sample sequenced in a study of T cells after posttransplantation cyclophosphamide. Cyclophosphamide on days +3 and +4 followed busulfan-fludarabine conditioning and a marrow graft. The table came from immunoSEQ multiplex PCR; TCRdb's copy has only in-frame clones and leaves some out. Of about 12,000 clones listed, roughly 2% are singletons. The sequenced sample was PBMCs, obtained after allogeneic stem cell transplant with posttransplant cyclophosphamide. These receptors all stem from a male patient aged 30 to 39 who received an allogeneic stem cell transplant from a related donor, was CMV-positive, and had no GVHD. These T cells may partly come from the graft donor.

This rearrangement joins TRBV9 to TRBJ1-1, with D perhaps matching TRBD1 (5 bases). The germline gives CDR1 SGDLS, CDR2 YYNGEE. V lost 0 bases and J 2 bases, leaving 14 bases between the germline ends. The CDR3 has 16 residues. The CDR3 protein is CASSVGDSGQNTEAFF. The DNA for the CDR3 is TGTGCCAGCAGCGTAGGGGACTCAGGACAAAACACTGAAGCTTTCTTT.

The rearrangement uses TRBV28 and TRBJ2-2, with D maybe TRBD1 (6 bases). CDR3 length: 15 amino acids. Germline V CDR1 and CDR2: MDHEN, SYDVKM. V was pared by 1 base and J by 7 bases, with 13 bases between. The CDR3 loop is CASSLLQGGVGELFF. The DNA for the CDR3 is TGTGCCAGCAGTTTATTACAGGGTGGCGTCGGGGAGCTGTTTTTT.

In its sample, this clone ranks as medium-sized. J is TRBJ2-5 and V is TRBV10-1; maybe TRBD1 (6 bases). V lost 5 bases to trimming and J lost 5 bases, with 12 bases between them. CDR1 WNHNN and CDR2 SYGVQD come from the germline V gene (reference sequence). The CDR3 runs 13 residues. CDR3 protein: CASSNTGSETQYF. The CDR3 DNA reads TGCGCCAGCAGTAATACAGGGTCCGAGACCCAGTACTTC.

The genes are TRBV11-1 and TRBJ2-1; 8 nucleotides line up with TRBD2. The CDR3 sequence is 15 residues long. V was clipped by 3 bases and J by 7 bases; unmatched bases: 8. CDR1 SGHAT and CDR2 FQDESV come from the germline V gene (reference sequence). CDR3 nucleotide sequence: TGTGCCAGCAGCTTTTCCGGGGGGGCTAAAAATGAGCAGTTCTTC. The encoded protein is CASSFSGGAKNEQFF.

The J gene is TRBJ2-3, the V gene TRBV6-4, with D maybe TRBD1 (6 bases). Trimming stripped 6 bases from V and 4 bases from J, with 11 bases between. The germline V gene encodes CDR1 MRHNA and CDR2 SNTAGT. The CDR3 runs 13 residues. The CDR3 loop is CASSLQGADTQYF. CDR3 DNA sequence: TGTGCCAGCAGCCTACAGGGCGCAGATACGCAGTATTTT.

V and J are TRBV27 and TRBJ2-2, with 7 nucleotides matching TRBD1. The CDR3 sequence is 14 residues long. The ends lost 8 bases at V and 5 bases at J; junction bases unmatched: 8. Looked up from germline, CDR1 is MNHEY and CDR2 is SMNVEV (reference sequence). The DNA for the CDR3 is TGTGCCAGCGGGAACAGGGGCTGGACCGGGGAGCTGTTTTTT. Encoded protein: CASGNRGWTGELFF.

The chain has TRBV9 and TRBJ1-1; D uncertain. The CDR3 spans 17 residues. The V gene lost 4 bases and the J gene lost 10 bases, with 29 bases spanning the gap. The V gene's germline CDR1 is SGDLS and CDR2 YYNGEE. In DNA, the CDR3 is TGTGCCAGCAGCCCCGACATTTTGATTCGCGTAGAGTCTGGAGCTTTCTTT. Translating gives CASSPDILIRVESGAFF.

This clone was observed a few times. The chain joins TRBV9 to TRBJ1-1; tentatively, D is TRBD1 (6 bases). The germline V gene has CDR1 SGDLS and CDR2 YYNGEE. V lost 0 bases and J lost 1, with 10 bases in between. This CDR3 region has 15 residues. The CDR3 sequence: CASSVVQGQNTEAFF. The CDR3, as DNA: TGTGCCAGCAGCGTAGTGCAGGGACAGAACACTGAAGCTTTCTTT.

This clone was recorded a few times. The chain joins TRBV18 to TRBJ2-1; D perhaps matches TRBD1 (5 bases). Germline V lookup: CDR1 KGHSH, CDR2 LQKENI. Trimming took 3 bases from V and 3 from J, leaving 9 bases between them. The CDR3 has 14 residues. The CDR3 nucleotides read TGTGCCAGCTCACCCGACAGTAACTACAATGAGCAGTTCTTC. It specifies CASSPDSNYNEQFF.

There are a few counts of this clone. J is TRBJ2-1 and V is TRBV9; 9 bases are a match to TRBD2. Germline values: CDR1 SGDLS, CDR2 YYNGEE. V lost 2 bases, J lost 6 bases, and 18 bases stayed unmatched. The CDR3 runs 19 residues. The CDR3 here is CASSVSKVAREGPLNEQFF. The CDR3 region has the DNA TGTGCCAGCAGCGTGTCGAAGGTTGCGCGGGAGGGCCCCCTCAATGAGCAGTTCTTC. Filled out from reference TRBV9 and TRBJ2-1, the complete variable domain reads DSGVTQTPKHLITATGQRVTLRCSPRSGDLSVYWYQQSLDQGLQFLIQYYNGEERAKGNILERFSAQQFPDLHSELNLSSLELGDSALYFCASSVSKVAREGPLNEQFFGPGTRLTVL.

The CDR3 spells CASSEVGTGNNQPQHF. DNA for the CDR3: TGTGCCAGCAGTGAAGTTGGGACAGGGAACAATCAGCCCCAGCATTTT. J is TRBJ1-5 and V is TRBV6-1; 9 nucleotides agree with TRBD1. Germline values: CDR1 MNHNS, CDR2 SASEGT. Trimming cost V 1 base and J 3 bases; bases outside gene matches: 4. This CDR3 has 16 residues.

V and J are TRBV5-4 and TRBJ2-2; 7 bases are shared with TRBD2. This CDR3 is 18 amino acids long. Trimming removed 0 bases from V and 0 bases from J; junction bases left unmatched: 8. Germline assignment: CDR1 SGHNT and CDR2 YYREEE (reference sequence). For the CDR3, the DNA is TGTGCCAGCAGCTTGGGCGCAACGGGGGGTTCGAACACCGGGGAGCTGTTTTTT. Translation gives CASSLGATGGSNTGELFF.

This clone was seen more than once but under ten times. The gene calls are TRBV7-8 and TRBJ1-5; D not resolved. This CDR3 region has 16 residues. V was trimmed by 1 base and J by 0 bases, leaving 10 bases between them. Germline values: CDR1 SGHVS, CDR2 FQNEAQ. In DNA form, the CDR3 reads TGTGCCAGCAGCTTAGGGGAGCTCTATAGCAATCAGCCCCAGCATTTT. It encodes CASSLGELYSNQPQHF.

This clone was counted a few times. The gene calls are TRBV10-3 and TRBJ2-5; 8 nucleotides align to TRBD2. This CDR3 has 16 amino acids. V gave up 4 bases and J gave up 5 bases; unmatched junction bases: 12. Per germline, CDR1 ENHRY and CDR2 SYGVKD. The CDR3 DNA sequence: TGTGCCATCAGTGTTGGGGGCGGGGGGCCCACGGAGACCCAGTACTTC. This gives the protein CAISVGGGGPTETQYF.